This TCR beta chain was sequenced during a study of T cell responses to AZD1222 COVID-19 vaccine. Some clones are missing from TCRdb's copy, which holds only in-frame ones; the method was immunoSEQ multiplex PCR. The sample includes 120,000 to 150,000 clones, more than 70% seen only once; the top ten take approximately 4.7%. This sample comprised peripheral blood, obtained 28 days after the second AZD1222 dose. The clonotype originates from an adult who received the AZD1222 COVID-19 vaccine.

The CDR3 DNA reads TGTGCCAGCAGCCCAAGGAGGGCGTCGAGCACAGATACGCAGTATTTT. It yields the protein CASSPRRASSTDTQYF. The V and J genes are TRBV7-9 and TRBJ2-3; tentatively, D is TRBD2 (6 bases). The CDR3 contains 16 residues. V dropped 5 bases and J dropped 0 bases, with 15 bases sitting between them. Per the germline V gene, CDR1 is SEHNR and CDR2 is FQNEAQ (reference sequence).